Listed here are 18 T cell receptor beta chains from one sample, sequenced in a study of T cell changes during pregnancy in multiple sclerosis. Produced via immunoSEQ multiplex PCR; TCRdb's table is partial and in-frame only. The data contain about 51,000 clones, 85% to 95% of them seen just once; the ten biggest clones take up about 0.56%. This specimen consisted of CD4+ T cells from peripheral blood mononuclear cells, obtained in the second trimester of pregnancy. The receptors stem from a female donor with multiple sclerosis, enrolled in a pregnancy study.

The chain is built from TRBV9 and TRBJ2-4; maybe TRBD2 (5 bases). The CDR3 is 15 residues long. Trimming stripped 0 bases from V and 6 bases from J, with 13 bases between. Germline V gives CDR1 SGDLS, CDR2 YYNGEE. As DNA, the CDR3 is TGTGCCAGCAGCGTAGCGGTCGGAGGTGGAAACATTCAGTACTTC. As protein: CASSVAVGGGNIQYF.

The gene calls are TRBV10-1 and TRBJ1-2, with 7 bases lining up with TRBD1. The germline CDR1 and CDR2 sequences are WNHNN and SYGVQD (reference sequence). J gave up 2 bases and V 5 bases, and 5 bases lay outside the gene matches. CDR3 length equals 14 residues. In nucleotides, the CDR3 is TGCGCCAGCAGTATGGACAGGACCAACTATGGCTACACCTTC. Amino acids: CASSMDRTNYGYTF.

V gene TRBV10-1 combines with J gene TRBJ2-3; D possibly corresponds to TRBD1 (6 bases). Germline lookup yields CDR1 WNHNN and CDR2 SYGVQD (reference sequence). Trimming pared 1 base from V and 0 bases from J, leaving 11 bases between. This CDR3 has 16 amino acids. CDR3 in amino acids: CASSELRDNSTDTQYF. CDR3 bases: TGCGCCAGCAGTGAGTTACGGGACAACAGCACAGATACGCAGTATTTT.

This clone was seen a single time. The chain recombines TRBV10-2 with TRBJ1-1, with D possibly matching TRBD1 (6 bases). The length of the CDR3 is 15 residues. V shed 7 bases and J shed 4 bases, with 19 bases lying between them. Germline-derived CDR1 and CDR2 are WSHSY and SAAADI. The CDR3 loop reads CASNLPPQGSTEAFF. For the CDR3, the DNA is TGCGCCAGCAACCTCCCCCCACAGGGTAGCACTGAAGCTTTCTTT.

This rearrangement joins TRBV7-3 to TRBJ1-2; D perhaps matches TRBD1 (5 bases). V was shortened by 4 bases and J by 4 bases, with 10 bases between the two germline ends. CDR3 length: 13 amino acids. Germline loops: CDR1 SGHTA, CDR2 FQGTGA. For the CDR3, the DNA is TGTGCCAGCAGCTCAGGGCTACGCTATGGCTACACCTTC. This gives the protein CASSSGLRYGYTF.

This chain joins TRBV19 and TRBJ1-2, with D uncertain. CDR1 and CDR2 from the germline V gene are LNHDA and SQIVND (reference sequence). Trimming pared 1 base from V and 6 bases from J, leaving 15 bases between. This CDR3 is built from 15 residues. The CDR3 is CASSIVSGIENGYTF. The CDR3 DNA is TGTGCCAGTAGTATAGTCTCGGGGATTGAAAATGGCTACACCTTC.

V usage is TRBV5-7 and J usage is TRBJ1-3; 9 positions agree with TRBD1. TRBV5-7 carries the ORF label, with uncertain function. With 5 bases clipped from V and 3 bases from J, the junction kept 15 bases outside the gene matches. The length of the CDR3 is 18 residues. This CDR3 is CASRRVRGTGLFGNTIYF. CDR3 coding DNA: TGTGCCAGCAGACGAGTCCGCGGGACAGGGCTTTTTGGAAACACCATATATTTT.

The chain joins TRBV4-2 to TRBJ2-5; 13 bases are a match to TRBD2. The V gene end was trimmed by 0 bases and the J gene end by 1 base; junction bases not matched to a gene: 5. The CDR3 spans 18 residues. CDR1 and CDR2 (germline): LGHNA, YNFKEQ. The CDR3 reads CASSQERLAGGIQETQYF. In DNA form, the CDR3 reads TGTGCCAGCAGCCAAGAACGACTAGCGGGGGGTATCCAAGAGACCCAGTACTTC.

The chain has TRBV19 and TRBJ2-7, with 8 bases lining up with TRBD1. CDR3 length equals 14 residues. The V segment lost 5 bases and the J segment 0 bases; nucleotides outside the gene matches: 3. Germline V gene lookup returns CDR1 LNHDA and CDR2 SQIVND (reference sequence). DNA for the CDR3: TGTGCCAGTAGTCCGGGACAGGTCTCCTACGAGCAGTACTTC. Translating it yields CASSPGQVSYEQYF.

The chain links TRBV7-2 to TRBJ2-7; TRBD2 aligns across 11 bases. The CDR3 is 16 amino acids. Germline V gives CDR1 SGHTA, CDR2 FQGNSA. The V gene end was trimmed by 1 base and the J gene end by 4 bases; junction bases not matched to a gene: 6. In nucleotides, the CDR3 is TGTGCCAGCAGCTTAGGACCTACTAGCGGGGGTTACGAGCAGTACTTC. Encoded protein: CASSLGPTSGGYEQYF.

The chain has TRBV11-2 and TRBJ2-7; 8 nucleotides match TRBD2. CDR1 SGHAT and CDR2 FQNNGV come from the germline V gene. This CDR3 is built from 15 residues. J was trimmed by 3 bases and V by 5 bases; bases with no gene match: 9. The CDR3 DNA follows: TGTGCCAGCAGCCTTACTAGCGGACCGGGCTACGAGCAGTACTTC. It codes for CASSLTSGPGYEQYF.

The chain combines TRBV18 with TRBJ2-7, with 8 bases lining up with TRBD1. Germline CDR1 and CDR2: KGHSH and LQKENI. V dropped 4 bases and J dropped 2; count of bases not matched to a gene: 1. The CDR3 is made up of 13 amino acids. The DNA of the CDR3 is TGTGCCAGCTCACGGGACAGGCCCTACGAGCAGTACTTC. Protein sequence: CASSRDRPYEQYF.

The chain combines TRBV7-8 with TRBJ2-7; 11 nucleotides line up with TRBD2. Germline trimming cut 2 bases from V and 7 bases from J; bases unmatched to any gene: 10. Per germline, CDR1 SGHVS and CDR2 FQNEAQ. The CDR3 extends over 16 amino acids. The CDR3 loop is CASSLSLAGGAREQYF. CDR3 coding DNA: TGTGCCAGCAGCTTAAGCCTAGCGGGGGGTGCTCGGGAGCAGTACTTC.

This sequence joins TRBV6-5 and TRBJ2-7, with no clear D. Germline V gene data show CDR1 as MNHEY and CDR2 as SVGAGI. The CDR3 has 15 amino acids. The ends were cut back, 4 bases at V and 6 bases at J, with 19 bases in the middle. CDR3 region: CASSWSSTEAGEQYF. The CDR3 DNA sequence: TGTGCCAGCAGTTGGTCTTCGACGGAAGCAGGCGAGCAGTACTTC.

This chain uses TRBV7-2 with TRBJ1-2; D might be TRBD1 (5 bases). Between the trimmed V and J ends, which lost 6 bases and 2 bases, there was a span of 13 bases. The CDR3 consists of 14 residues. In germline, CDR1 is SGHTA, CDR2 FQGNSA. CDR3 sequence (DNA): TGTGCCAGCAGATCGACCCCAGGGAACTATGGCTACACCTTC. The encoded protein is CASRSTPGNYGYTF.

The chain uses TRBV6-4 and TRBJ2-2; D might be TRBD2 (7 bases). With 7 bases removed from V and 5 bases from J, the gap between germline ends came to 17 bases. Germline lookup yields CDR1 MRHNA and CDR2 SNTAGT. The CDR3 is 15 amino acids. The CDR3 sequence is CASTPGGARTGELFF. In DNA, the CDR3 is TGTGCCAGCACTCCTGGGGGGGCAAGGACCGGGGAGCTGTTTTTT.

This chain uses TRBV4-3 with TRBJ2-7; 9 nucleotides line up with TRBD2. Germline assignment: CDR1 LGHNA and CDR2 YSLEER. CDR3 length: 17 amino acids. The V gene end was trimmed by 0 bases and the J gene end by 5 bases; junction bases not matched to a gene: 11. The CDR3 region is CASSQDLAGGPRNEQYF. The CDR3 coding sequence is TGCGCCAGCAGCCAAGATTTGGCGGGGGGGCCGAGGAACGAGCAGTACTTC.

About this clone: Compared with germline, one end of the junction differs, possibly owing to a read error. V usage is TRBV2 and J usage is TRBJ2-1; TRBD2 matches 13 bases. Per the germline V gene, CDR1 is SNHLY and CDR2 is FYNNEI. The CDR3 sequence is 14 residues long. CDR3 protein: CAGRLAGGPYEQFF. In nucleotides, the CDR3 is TGTGCCGGCAGACTAGCGGGGGGTCCCTATGAGCAGTTCTTC.